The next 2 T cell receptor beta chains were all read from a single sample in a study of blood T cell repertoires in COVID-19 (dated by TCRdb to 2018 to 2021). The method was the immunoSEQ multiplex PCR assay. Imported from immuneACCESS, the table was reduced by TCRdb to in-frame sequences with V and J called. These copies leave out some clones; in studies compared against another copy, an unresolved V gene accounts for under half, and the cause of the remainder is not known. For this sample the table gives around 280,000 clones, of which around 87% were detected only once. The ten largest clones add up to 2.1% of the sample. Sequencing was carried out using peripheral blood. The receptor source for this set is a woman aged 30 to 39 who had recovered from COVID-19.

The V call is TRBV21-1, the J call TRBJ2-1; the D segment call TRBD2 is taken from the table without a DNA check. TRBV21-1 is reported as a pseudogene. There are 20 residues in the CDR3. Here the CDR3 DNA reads TGTGCCAGCAGGGACCGTAGACTCATTGGGGGGGGCCTTTCCTACAATGAGCAGTTCTTC. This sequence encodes CASRDRRLIGGGLSYNEQFF.

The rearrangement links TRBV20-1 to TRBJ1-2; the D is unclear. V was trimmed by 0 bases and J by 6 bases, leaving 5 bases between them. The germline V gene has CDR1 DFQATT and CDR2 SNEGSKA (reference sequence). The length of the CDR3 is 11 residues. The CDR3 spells CSARDGHGYTF. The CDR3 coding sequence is TGCAGTGCTAGAGATGGCCATGGCTACACCTTC.